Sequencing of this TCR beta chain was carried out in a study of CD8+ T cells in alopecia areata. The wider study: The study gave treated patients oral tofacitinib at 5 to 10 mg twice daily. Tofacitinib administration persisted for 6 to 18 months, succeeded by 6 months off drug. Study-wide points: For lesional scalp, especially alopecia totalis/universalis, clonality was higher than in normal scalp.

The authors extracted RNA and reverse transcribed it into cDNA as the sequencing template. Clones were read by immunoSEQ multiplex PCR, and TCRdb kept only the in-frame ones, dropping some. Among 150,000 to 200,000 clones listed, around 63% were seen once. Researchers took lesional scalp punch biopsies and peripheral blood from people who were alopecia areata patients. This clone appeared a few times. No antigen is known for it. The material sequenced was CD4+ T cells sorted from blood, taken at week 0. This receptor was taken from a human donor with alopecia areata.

CDR3 sequence: CAWTASGGAESRTDTQYF. In nucleotides, the CDR3 is TGTGCCTGGACGGCTAGCGGGGGCGCTGAATCAAGGACAGATACGCAGTATTTT. The rearrangement links TRBV30 to TRBJ2-3; 10 nucleotides align to TRBD2. V lost 4 bases, J lost 3 bases, and 16 bases stayed unmatched. The CDR3 consists of 18 residues. Germline CDR1 and CDR2: GTSNPN and SVGIG (reference sequence).